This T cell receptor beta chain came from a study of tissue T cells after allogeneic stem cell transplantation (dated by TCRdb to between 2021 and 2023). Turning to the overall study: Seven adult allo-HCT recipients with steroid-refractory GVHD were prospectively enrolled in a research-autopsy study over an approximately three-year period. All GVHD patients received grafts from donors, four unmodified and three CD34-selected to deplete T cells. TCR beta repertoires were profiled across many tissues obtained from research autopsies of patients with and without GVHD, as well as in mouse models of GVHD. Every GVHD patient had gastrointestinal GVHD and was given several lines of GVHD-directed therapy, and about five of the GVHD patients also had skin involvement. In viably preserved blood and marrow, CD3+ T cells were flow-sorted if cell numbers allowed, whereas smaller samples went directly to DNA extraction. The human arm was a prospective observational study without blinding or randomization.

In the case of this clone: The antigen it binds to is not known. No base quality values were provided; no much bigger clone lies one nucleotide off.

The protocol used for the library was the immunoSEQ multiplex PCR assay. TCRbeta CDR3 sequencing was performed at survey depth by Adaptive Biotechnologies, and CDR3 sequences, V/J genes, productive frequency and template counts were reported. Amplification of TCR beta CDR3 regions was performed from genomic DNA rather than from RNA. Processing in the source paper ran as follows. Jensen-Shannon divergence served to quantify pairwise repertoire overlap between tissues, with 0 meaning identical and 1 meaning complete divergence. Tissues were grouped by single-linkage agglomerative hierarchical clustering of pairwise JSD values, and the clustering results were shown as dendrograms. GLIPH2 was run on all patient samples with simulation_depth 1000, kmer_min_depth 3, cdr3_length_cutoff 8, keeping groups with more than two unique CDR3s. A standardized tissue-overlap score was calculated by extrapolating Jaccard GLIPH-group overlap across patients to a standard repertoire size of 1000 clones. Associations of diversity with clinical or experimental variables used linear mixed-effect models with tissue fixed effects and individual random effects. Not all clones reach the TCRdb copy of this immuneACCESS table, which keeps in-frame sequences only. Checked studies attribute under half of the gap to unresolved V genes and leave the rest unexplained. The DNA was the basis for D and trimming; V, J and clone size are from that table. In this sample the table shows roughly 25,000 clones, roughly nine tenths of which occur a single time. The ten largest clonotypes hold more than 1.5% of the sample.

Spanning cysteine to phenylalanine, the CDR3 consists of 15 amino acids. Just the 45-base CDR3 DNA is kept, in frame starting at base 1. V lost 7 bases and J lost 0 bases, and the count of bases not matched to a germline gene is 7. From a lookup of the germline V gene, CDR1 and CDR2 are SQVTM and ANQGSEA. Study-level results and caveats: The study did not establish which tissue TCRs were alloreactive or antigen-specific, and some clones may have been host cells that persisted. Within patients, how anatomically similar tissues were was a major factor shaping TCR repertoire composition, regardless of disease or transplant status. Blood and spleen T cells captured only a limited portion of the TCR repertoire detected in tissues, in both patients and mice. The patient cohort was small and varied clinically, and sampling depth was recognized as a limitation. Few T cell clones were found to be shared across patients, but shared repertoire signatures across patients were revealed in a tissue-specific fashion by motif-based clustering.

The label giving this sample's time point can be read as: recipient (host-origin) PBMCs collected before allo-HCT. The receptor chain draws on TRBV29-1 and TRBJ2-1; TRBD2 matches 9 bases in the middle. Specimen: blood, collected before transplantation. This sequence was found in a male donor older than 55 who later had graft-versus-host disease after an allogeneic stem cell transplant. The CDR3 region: CSAPSGGLSYNEQFF. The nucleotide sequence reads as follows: TGCAGCGCCCCAAGCGGGGGGCTCTCCTACAATGAGCAGTTCTTC.